A selection of T cell receptor beta chains follows, all from one sample in a study of T cells after posttransplantation cyclophosphamide. Assay used: immunoSEQ multiplex PCR; TCRdb lists only in-frame clones, some missing. The record shows tens of thousands of clones for this sample, with no singletons present. Sequencing was carried out using PBMCs. The receptors derive from a man aged 35 to 55 in good health, CMV-negative, and a related stem cell transplant donor. Each CDR3 is given with its conserved first and last residue. D genes are given only for firm matches. The size of a clone is reported for some rows only, either as once, few or many, or as a class for expanded clones.

j_call: TRBJ1-4; clone_size: many; d_call: -; v_call: TRBV9; cdr3_nt: TGTGCCAGCAGCGTAGCACCAGGGGCAAATGAAAAACTGTTTTTT; cdr3_aa: CASSVAPGANEKLFF
j_call: TRBJ2-5; clone_size: many; d_call: TRBD2; v_call: TRBV5-1; cdr3_nt: TGCGCCAGCAGCCCCGCCGGGGGGGAGACCCAGTACTTC; cdr3_aa: CASSPAGGETQYF
j_call: TRBJ1-1; clone_size: many; d_call: -; v_call: TRBV28; cdr3_nt: TGTGCCAGCAGTTTCCCCTTGGGGACTGTGAACACTGAAGCTTTCTTT; cdr3_aa: CASSFPLGTVNTEAFF
j_call: TRBJ1-4; clone_size: many; d_call: -; v_call: TRBV28; cdr3_nt: TGTGCCAGCAGTGAAACAGGGACAACTAATGAAAAACTGTTTTTT; cdr3_aa: CASSETGTTNEKLFF
j_call: TRBJ1-2; clone_size: many; d_call: -; v_call: TRBV5-4; cdr3_nt: TGTGCCAGCATCCAGGGCGATCGCTACACCTTC; cdr3_aa: CASIQGDRYTF
j_call: TRBJ2-3; clone_size: many; d_call: -; v_call: TRBV4-1; cdr3_nt: TGCGCCAGCAGCGCAACGGGAGATACGCAGTATTTT; cdr3_aa: CASSATGDTQYF
j_call: TRBJ2-2; clone_size: many; d_call: TRBD2; v_call: TRBV28; cdr3_nt: TGTGCCAGCAGTTTCCCCGGATCTAGCGGCAACACCGGGGAGCTGTTTTTT; cdr3_aa: CASSFPGSSGNTGELFF
j_call: TRBJ2-3; clone_size: many; d_call: -; v_call: TRBV5-6; cdr3_nt: TGTGCCAGCCTGCCCATGGGTCGGGAGACAGATACGCAGTATTTT; cdr3_aa: CASLPMGRETDTQYF
j_call: TRBJ1-5; clone_size: many; d_call: -; v_call: TRBV7-8; cdr3_nt: TGTGCCAGCAGCCCTGAAAGTTCGGGAAACGGACAGCCCCAGCATTTT; cdr3_aa: CASSPESSGNGQPQHF
j_call: TRBJ2-5; clone_size: many; d_call: TRBD2; v_call: TRBV7-9; cdr3_nt: TGTGCCAGCAGCGTCATCGGGGGGGAGACCCAGTACTTC; cdr3_aa: CASSVIGGETQYF
j_call: TRBJ1-1; clone_size: many; d_call: -; v_call: TRBV6-6; cdr3_nt: TGTGCCAGCAGTTTATTTGCGGGGAGTGCTGAAGCTTTCTTT; cdr3_aa: CASSLFAGSAEAFF
j_call: TRBJ2-5; clone_size: many; d_call: -; v_call: TRBV4-3; cdr3_nt: TGCGCCAGCAGCCAGGGACTCCAACTCGAGACCCAGTACTTC; cdr3_aa: CASSQGLQLETQYF
j_call: TRBJ2-7; clone_size: many; d_call: -; v_call: TRBV7-2; cdr3_nt: TGTGCCAGCAGCCCCACGGTGGAGGGCTACGAGCAGTACTTC; cdr3_aa: CASSPTVEGYEQYF
j_call: TRBJ2-7; clone_size: many; d_call: TRBD2; v_call: TRBV2; cdr3_nt: TGTGCCAGCAGTGGGGGACTAGCGGGTGAGCAGTACTTC; cdr3_aa: CASSGGLAGEQYF
j_call: TRBJ1-3; clone_size: many; d_call: -; v_call: TRBV25-1; cdr3_nt: TGTGCCAGCAGTGAATTCAGGTTGCCCTCGGGAAACACCATATATTTT; cdr3_aa: CASSEFRLPSGNTIYF
j_call: TRBJ1-1; clone_size: few; d_call: TRBD1; v_call: TRBV6-5; cdr3_nt: TGTGCCAGCAGCGTCGGGACAGGTGAAGCTTTCTTT; cdr3_aa: CASSVGTGEAFF
j_call: TRBJ2-7; clone_size: many; d_call: TRBD1; v_call: TRBV11-2; cdr3_nt: TGTGCCAGCAGCTTAATGGGGACAGGCTCCTACGAGCAGTACTTC; cdr3_aa: CASSLMGTGSYEQYF
j_call: TRBJ2-3; clone_size: many; d_call: TRBD2; v_call: TRBV9; cdr3_nt: TGTGCCAGCAGCGGACTAGCGGGAGGGGGCCCAGATACGCAGTATTTT; cdr3_aa: CASSGLAGGGPDTQYF
j_call: TRBJ1-4; clone_size: many; d_call: -; v_call: TRBV27; cdr3_nt: TGTGCCAGCAGTCCACGTCGGAATGAAAAACTGTTTTTT; cdr3_aa: CASSPRRNEKLFF
j_call: TRBJ2-1; clone_size: many; d_call: TRBD2; v_call: TRBV7-9; cdr3_nt: TGTGCCAGCACCTTCGGGGGGGCCCAGCAGTTCTTC; cdr3_aa: CASTFGGAQQFF
j_call: TRBJ2-2; clone_size: many; d_call: -; v_call: TRBV29-1; cdr3_nt: TGCAGCGTTCTTACCGGGGAGCTGTTTTTT; cdr3_aa: CSVLTGELFF
j_call: TRBJ1-5; clone_size: many; d_call: -; v_call: TRBV10-3; cdr3_nt: TGTGCCATCAGTGAAGGCTTAGGACTCCTTAGCAATCAGCCCCAGCATTTT; cdr3_aa: CAISEGLGLLSNQPQHF
j_call: TRBJ2-7; clone_size: many; d_call: -; v_call: TRBV6-1; cdr3_nt: TGTGCCAGCAGTGAACCCGCGGGGCTCTCCTACGAGCAGTACTTC; cdr3_aa: CASSEPAGLSYEQYF
j_call: TRBJ1-2; clone_size: many; d_call: TRBD1; v_call: TRBV6-6; cdr3_nt: TGTGCCAGCAGTTTTTCAGGGACAGGGCTCCCCTATGGCTACACCTTC; cdr3_aa: CASSFSGTGLPYGYTF
j_call: TRBJ1-2; clone_size: many; d_call: -; v_call: TRBV2; cdr3_nt: TGTGCCAGCAACGACTGGGGGGGTGGCTACACCTTC; cdr3_aa: CASNDWGGGYTF
j_call: TRBJ2-7; clone_size: many; d_call: TRBD2; v_call: TRBV6-1; cdr3_nt: TGTGCCAGCAGTGACAGCTCAAGATCTAGCGGGCACTCCTACGAGCAGTACTTC; cdr3_aa: CASSDSSRSSGHSYEQYF
j_call: TRBJ2-3; clone_size: many; d_call: TRBD2; v_call: TRBV10-1; cdr3_nt: TGCGCCAGCTCCGGACAGCGGGAGATAGATACGCAGTATTTT; cdr3_aa: CASSGQREIDTQYF
j_call: TRBJ2-3; clone_size: many; d_call: -; v_call: TRBV28; cdr3_nt: TGTGCCAGCAGTAACGGGAGATCTGGAGATACGCAGTATTTT; cdr3_aa: CASSNGRSGDTQYF
j_call: TRBJ1-5; clone_size: many; d_call: -; v_call: TRBV4-2; cdr3_nt: TGTGCCAGCAGCCAAGACAAACAGGGAGGGATTCAGCCCCAGCATTTT; cdr3_aa: CASSQDKQGGIQPQHF
j_call: TRBJ1-2; clone_size: many; d_call: -; v_call: TRBV10-3; cdr3_nt: TGTGCCATCAGTGAGTCGAGTGGCTACACCTTC; cdr3_aa: CAISESSGYTF
j_call: TRBJ2-1; clone_size: many; d_call: -; v_call: TRBV10-3; cdr3_nt: TGTGCCATCAGTGGAAACAGGGTGACCTACAATGAGCAGTTCTTC; cdr3_aa: CAISGNRVTYNEQFF
j_call: TRBJ2-7; clone_size: many; d_call: -; v_call: TRBV10-1; cdr3_nt: TGCGCCAGCGGCCCTCGGGTAGGCGAGCAGTACTTC; cdr3_aa: CASGPRVGEQYF
j_call: TRBJ2-7; clone_size: many; d_call: TRBD2; v_call: TRBV11-3; cdr3_nt: TGTGCCAGCAGCTCGGGACTAGACCGCGAGCAGTACTTC; cdr3_aa: CASSSGLDREQYF
j_call: TRBJ2-7; clone_size: many; d_call: -; v_call: TRBV2; cdr3_nt: TGTGCCAGCAGTGAACAGGGCTACGAGCAGTACTTC; cdr3_aa: CASSEQGYEQYF
j_call: TRBJ2-2; clone_size: many; d_call: -; v_call: TRBV19; cdr3_nt: TGTGCCAGTAGTCTACAGGGAATCGGGGAGCTGTTTTTT; cdr3_aa: CASSLQGIGELFF
j_call: TRBJ2-1; clone_size: many; d_call: -; v_call: TRBV6-5; cdr3_nt: TGTGCCAGCAGTAATCAACTACTAGCTGGGAATGAGCAGTTCTTC; cdr3_aa: CASSNQLLAGNEQFF
j_call: TRBJ2-1; clone_size: many; d_call: TRBD1; v_call: TRBV10-3; cdr3_nt: TGTGCCATCACGGAGGGACAGGGGACCTACAATGAGCAGTTCTTC; cdr3_aa: CAITEGQGTYNEQFF
j_call: TRBJ2-7; clone_size: many; d_call: -; v_call: TRBV2; cdr3_nt: TGTGCCAGCTATGGGACACCTTCCTACGAGCAGTACTTC; cdr3_aa: CASYGTPSYEQYF
j_call: TRBJ2-7; clone_size: many; d_call: TRBD1; v_call: TRBV15; cdr3_nt: TGTGCCACCAGAAAGGACAGGGGATTTTCCTACGAGCAGTACTTC; cdr3_aa: CATRKDRGFSYEQYF
j_call: TRBJ2-7; clone_size: many; d_call: -; v_call: TRBV4-1; cdr3_nt: TGCGCCAGCAGCCAAGCTGTGACAGAATCGTACGAGCAGTACTTC; cdr3_aa: CASSQAVTESYEQYF
j_call: TRBJ2-5; clone_size: many; d_call: -; v_call: TRBV20-1; cdr3_nt: TGCAGTGCTACCGCGGCGGAGACCCAGTACTTC; cdr3_aa: CSATAAETQYF
j_call: TRBJ1-5; clone_size: many; d_call: -; v_call: TRBV2; cdr3_nt: TGTGCCAGCAGTGAAGGAGCCAGCAATCAGCCCCAGCATTTT; cdr3_aa: CASSEGASNQPQHF
j_call: TRBJ2-3; clone_size: many; d_call: TRBD2; v_call: TRBV5-1; cdr3_nt: TGCGCCAGCAGCTTGAGGCGGGAGACTCTCCGCACAGATACGCAGTATTTT; cdr3_aa: CASSLRRETLRTDTQYF
j_call: TRBJ2-7; clone_size: many; d_call: -; v_call: TRBV6-5; cdr3_nt: TGTGCCAGCAGTTACGGACTGACCGAGCAGTACTTC; cdr3_aa: CASSYGLTEQYF
j_call: TRBJ2-3; clone_size: -; d_call: TRBD2; v_call: TRBV30; cdr3_nt: TGTGTCTGGAGTCCATCGGGACTAGCGGGAGTTGCGCAGTATTTT; cdr3_aa: CVWSPSGLAGVAQYF
j_call: TRBJ1-1; clone_size: many; d_call: TRBD1; v_call: TRBV28; cdr3_nt: TGTGCCAGCAGCTCCATCGGGACAGGGGGAGACACTGAAGCTTTCTTT; cdr3_aa: CASSSIGTGGDTEAFF
j_call: TRBJ1-1; clone_size: many; d_call: -; v_call: TRBV11-1; cdr3_nt: TGTGCCAGCAGCTTAATGTCAGGAAGGTTCGTGAACACTGAAGCTTTCTTT; cdr3_aa: CASSLMSGRFVNTEAFF
j_call: TRBJ2-7; clone_size: many; d_call: TRBD2; v_call: TRBV7-9; cdr3_nt: TGTGCCAGCAGCCCGCGGGGGATCTACGAGCAGTACTTC; cdr3_aa: CASSPRGIYEQYF
j_call: TRBJ2-3; clone_size: many; d_call: -; v_call: TRBV7-2; cdr3_nt: TGTGCCAGCAGCTTAGTAACGGGAGCTAGCACAGATACGCAGTATTTT; cdr3_aa: CASSLVTGASTDTQYF
j_call: TRBJ2-7; clone_size: many; d_call: -; v_call: TRBV7-6; cdr3_nt: TGTGCCAGCAGCTTAGCCCTCAGGTACGAGCAGTACTTC; cdr3_aa: CASSLALRYEQYF
j_call: TRBJ1-1; clone_size: many; d_call: TRBD1; v_call: TRBV5-8; cdr3_nt: TGTGCCAGCAGCTTACAGGGGGCCACTGAAGCTTTCTTT; cdr3_aa: CASSLQGATEAFF
j_call: TRBJ1-5; clone_size: many; d_call: -; v_call: TRBV18; cdr3_nt: TGTGCCAGCTCCAACGGGGATGGTCAGCCCCAGCATTTT; cdr3_aa: CASSNGDGQPQHF
j_call: TRBJ2-1; clone_size: many; d_call: TRBD1; v_call: TRBV19; cdr3_nt: TGTGCCAGTAGTAAGGGACAGGGGATTAGTGAGCAGTTCTTC; cdr3_aa: CASSKGQGISEQFF
j_call: TRBJ2-5; clone_size: many; d_call: TRBD2; v_call: TRBV5-6; cdr3_nt: TGTGCCAGCAGCTATGTAGGACTAGCGGGAGGGCCGGGAGAGACCCAGTACTTC; cdr3_aa: CASSYVGLAGGPGETQYF
j_call: TRBJ2-1; clone_size: many; d_call: -; v_call: TRBV6-5; cdr3_nt: TGTGCCACGGGGGTTTCTTCCACCCCCTACAATGAGCAGTTCTTC; cdr3_aa: CATGVSSTPYNEQFF